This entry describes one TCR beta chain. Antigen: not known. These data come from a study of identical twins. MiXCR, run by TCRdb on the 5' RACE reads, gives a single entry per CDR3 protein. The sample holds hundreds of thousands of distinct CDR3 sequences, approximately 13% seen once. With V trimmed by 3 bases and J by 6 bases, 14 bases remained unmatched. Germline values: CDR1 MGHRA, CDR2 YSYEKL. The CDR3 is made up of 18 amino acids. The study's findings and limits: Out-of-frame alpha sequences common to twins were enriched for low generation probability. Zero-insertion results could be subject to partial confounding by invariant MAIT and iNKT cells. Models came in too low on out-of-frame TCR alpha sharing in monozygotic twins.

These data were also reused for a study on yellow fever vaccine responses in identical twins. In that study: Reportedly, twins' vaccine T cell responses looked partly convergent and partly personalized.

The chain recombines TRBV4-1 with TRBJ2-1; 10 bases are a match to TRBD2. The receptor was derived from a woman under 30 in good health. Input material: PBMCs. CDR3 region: CASSHTKGERGGTNEQFF. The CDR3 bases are TGCGCCAGCAGCCATACCAAGGGCGAGCGGGGGGGCACCAATGAGCAGTTCTTC.